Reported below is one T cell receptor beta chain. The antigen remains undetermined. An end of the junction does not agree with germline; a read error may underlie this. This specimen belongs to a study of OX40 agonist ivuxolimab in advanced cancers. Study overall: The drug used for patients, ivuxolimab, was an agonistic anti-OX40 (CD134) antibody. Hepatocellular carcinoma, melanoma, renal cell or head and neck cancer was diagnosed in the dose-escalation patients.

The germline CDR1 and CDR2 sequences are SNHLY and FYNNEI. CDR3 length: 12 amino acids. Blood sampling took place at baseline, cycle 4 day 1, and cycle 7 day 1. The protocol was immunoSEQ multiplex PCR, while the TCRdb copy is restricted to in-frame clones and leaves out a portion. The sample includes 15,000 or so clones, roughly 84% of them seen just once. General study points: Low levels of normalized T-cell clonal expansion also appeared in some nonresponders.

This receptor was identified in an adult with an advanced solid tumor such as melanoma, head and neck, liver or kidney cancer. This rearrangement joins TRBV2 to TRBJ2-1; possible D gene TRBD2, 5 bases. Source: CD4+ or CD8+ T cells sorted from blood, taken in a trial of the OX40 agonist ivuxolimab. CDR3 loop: CASSGGDNERVF. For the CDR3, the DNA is TGTGCCAGCAGTGGGGGTGACAACGAGAGGGTCTTC.